One sample yielded the 26 T cell receptor beta chains listed below, sequenced in a study of identifying expanded T cells in peripheral blood. Assay: immunoSEQ multiplex PCR; the TCRdb copy retains only in-frame clones and omits some. The sample yields more than 70,000 clones, about 90% seen once. The sequenced material came from blood. The receptors come from a person between 18 and 75 years old in good health.

The chain recombines TRBV11-3 with TRBJ2-7; D unresolved. The CDR3 runs 12 residues. Germline CDR1 and CDR2: SGHNT and YENEEA. V lost 1 base, J lost 7 bases, and 8 bases lay in between. The CDR3 DNA is TGTGCCAGCAGCTTAGTTGGGTCTGAGCAGTACTTC. It specifies CASSLVGSEQYF.

This clone appeared once. The rearrangement uses TRBV5-5 and TRBJ1-1, with D perhaps matching TRBD1 (5 bases). This CDR3 has 13 residues. CDR1 and CDR2 from the germline V gene are SGHKS and YYEKEE (reference sequence). Between the trimmed V and J ends, which lost 0 bases and 11 bases, there was a span of 14 bases. This chain's CDR3 is CASSLDPGRGAFF. The DNA of the CDR3 is TGTGCCAGCAGCTTGGATCCAGGGCGTGGGGCTTTCTTT.

CDR3 amino acids: CASSYSSLISPGELFF. Here the CDR3 DNA reads TGTGCCAGCAGTTACTCGAGTTTAATCTCACCGGGGGAGCTGTTTTTT. This sequence joins TRBV6-5 and TRBJ2-2; D is uncertain. V shed 0 bases and J shed 8 bases, with 16 bases lying between them. The CDR3 runs 16 residues. Germline lookup yields CDR1 MNHEY and CDR2 SVGAGI.

The chain is built from TRBV10-2 and TRBJ2-2, with unresolved D. The germline V gene encodes CDR1 WSHSY and CDR2 SAAADI. The CDR3 length is 15 residues. Trimming cost V 2 bases and J 4 bases, with 11 bases left between them. The CDR3 sequence is CASSEGRPSTGELFF. The DNA of the CDR3 is TGCGCCAGCAGTGAGGGACGTCCGAGCACCGGGGAGCTGTTTTTT.

This chain joins TRBV28 and TRBJ1-4; D remains ambiguous. V was pared by 6 bases and J by 8 bases, with 16 bases between. Germline V gives CDR1 MDHEN, CDR2 SYDVKM. The CDR3 length is 14 residues. The chain's CDR3 is CASSSSEMREKLFF. As DNA, the CDR3 is TGTGCCAGCAGCTCGTCAGAGATGCGCGAAAAACTGTTTTTT.

V usage is TRBV5-4 and J usage is TRBJ1-2; D remains ambiguous. Trimming shortened V by 5 bases and J by 8 bases, and 16 bases separated the two germline ends. Germline CDR1 SGHNT, CDR2 YYREEE (reference sequence). The CDR3 covers 13 residues. DNA of the CDR3: TGTGCCAGCAGGCCCGTAGTAGCCAGGGGCTACACCTTC. This encodes CASRPVVARGYTF. Together with reference TRBV5-4 and TRBJ1-2, the CDR3 gives the full variable domain: ETGVTQSPTHLIKTRGQQVTLRCSSQSGHNTVSWYQQALGQGPQFIFQYYREEENGRGNFPPRFSGLQFPNYSSELNVNALELDDSALYLCASRPVVARGYTFGSGTRLTVV.

The chain has TRBV5-1 and TRBJ1-1, with 10 bases fitting TRBD1. The germline CDR1 and CDR2 sequences are SGHRS and YFSETQ. Trimming removed 6 bases from V and 5 bases from J; junction bases left unmatched: 7. The CDR3 length is 14 residues. CDR3 bases: TGCGCCAGCATTAGTGGGACAGGGGATACTGAAGCTTTCTTT. Its translation: CASISGTGDTEAFF.

The chain carries TRBV29-1 and TRBJ1-2; TRBD1 aligns across 10 bases. This CDR3 contains 15 residues. Germline assignment: CDR1 SQVTM and CDR2 ANQGSEA. V shed 3 bases, J shed 1 base, and the junction held 5 bases outside the gene matches. The CDR3 region is CSVDSGTGVNYGYTF. CDR3 DNA sequence: TGCAGCGTTGATTCCGGGACAGGGGTTAACTATGGCTACACCTTC. The full variable domain, completed using reference TRBV29-1 and TRBJ1-2, is SAVISQKPSRDICQRGTSLTIQCQVDSQVTMMFWYRQQPGQSLTLIATANQGSEATYESGFVIDKFPISRPNLTFSTLTVSNMSPEDSSIYLCSVDSGTGVNYGYTFGSGTRLTVV.

J is TRBJ2-3 and V is TRBV7-6; 7 positions agree with TRBD1. The CDR3 totals 15 residues. Germline assignment: CDR1 SGHVS and CDR2 FNYEAQ. Trimming removed 1 base from V and 4 bases from J; junction bases left unmatched: 5. In DNA form, the CDR3 reads TGTGCCAGCAGCTTAGGGGACAGTGGGGCAGATACGCAGTATTTT. Translated, it gives CASSLGDSGADTQYF.

This sequence joins TRBV4-3 and TRBJ1-2; maybe TRBD1 (6 bases). CDR1 is LGHNA and CDR2 is YSLEER in the germline V gene. The CDR3 covers 15 residues. V was shortened by 0 bases and J by 4 bases, with 12 bases between the two germline ends. In nucleotides, the CDR3 is TGCGCCAGCAGCCAAGATTTAACAGGGCTCTATGGCTACACCTTC. Its translation: CASSQDLTGLYGYTF.

In DNA, the CDR3 is TGTGCCAGCAGTGAAATGGGGACAGGGGTGAGCACAGATACGCAGTATTTT. It is translated as CASSEMGTGVSTDTQYF. The rearrangement joins TRBV2 to TRBJ2-3; 10 bases agree with TRBD1. The CDR3 consists of 17 residues. V was pared by 2 bases and J by 0 bases, with 5 bases of the junction left unmatched. Germline CDR1 is SNHLY and CDR2 is FYNNEI.

There are a few counts of this clone. The rearrangement links TRBV19 to TRBJ1-3; D may be TRBD1 (5 bases). The germline V and J ends were trimmed by 4 bases and 4 bases, with 14 bases remaining between them. The germline CDR1 and CDR2 sequences are LNHDA and SQIVND (reference sequence). The CDR3 has 15 residues. CDR3 DNA: TGTGCCAGTAGTACGTACCACGGGGGGGGAAACACCATATATTTT. Amino acids: CASSTYHGGGNTIYF.

The chain combines TRBV6-1 with TRBJ2-6, with D perhaps TRBD2 (6 bases). The V gene's germline CDR1 is MNHNS and CDR2 SASEGT. CDR3 size: 15 residues. V was clipped by 11 bases and J by 2 bases, with 16 bases between them. The CDR3 sequence is CAEGGSYAGANVLTF. The CDR3 region has the DNA TGTGCCGAAGGAGGGAGCTATGCTGGGGCCAACGTCCTGACTTTC.

The V and J genes are TRBV6-1 and TRBJ1-2; 10 bases are shared with TRBD1. CDR1 and CDR2 (germline): MNHNS, SASEGT. The CDR3 extends over 15 amino acids. V lost 8 bases to trimming and J lost 4 bases; unmatched junction nucleotides: 10. The CDR3 protein is CASLESTGGRYGYTF. In nucleotides, the CDR3 is TGTGCCAGCTTAGAATCGACAGGGGGCCGCTATGGCTACACCTTC.

The chain joins TRBV6-6 to TRBJ2-5; TRBD1 aligns across 11 bases. Germline trimming cut 5 bases from V and 2 bases from J; bases unmatched to any gene: 4. This CDR3 has 15 residues. Germline-derived CDR1 and CDR2 are MNHNY and SVGAGI (reference sequence). This chain's CDR3 is CASSLWDRGQETQYF. The CDR3 nucleotides read TGTGCCAGCAGTCTGTGGGACAGGGGGCAAGAGACCCAGTACTTC.

This chain links TRBV19 with TRBJ1-6, with D tentatively TRBD1 (6 bases). Germline V CDR1 and CDR2: LNHDA, SQIVND (reference sequence). The V and J ends lost 3 bases and 7 bases respectively, with 10 bases between them. This CDR3 contains 14 residues. This CDR3 reads CASSIGQPNSPLHF. The CDR3, as DNA: TGTGCCAGTAGTATTGGACAGCCCAATTCACCCCTCCACTTT.

The V call is TRBV13, the J call TRBJ2-7; D is uncertain. The ends were cut back, 3 bases at V and 5 bases at J, with 5 bases in the middle. Germline CDR1 and CDR2: PRHDT and FYEKMQ (reference sequence). The length of the CDR3 is 11 residues. The CDR3 coding sequence is TGTGCCAGCAGCTTTAATGACGAGCAGTACTTC. It encodes CASSFNDEQYF.

The chain recombines TRBV7-6 with TRBJ1-6, with 8 nucleotides matching TRBD1. Germline trimming cut 1 base from V and 6 bases from J; bases unmatched to any gene: 8. This CDR3 is built from 17 residues. Germline-derived CDR1 and CDR2 are SGHVS and FNYEAQ. Here the CDR3 reads CASSLGTGKGFNSPLHF. The CDR3 bases are TGTGCCAGCAGCTTAGGGACAGGGAAGGGTTTTAATTCACCCCTCCACTTT. The full variable domain, rest sourced from reference TRBV7-6 and TRBJ1-6, is GAGVSQSPRYKVTKRGQDVALRCDPISGHVSLYWYRQALGQGPEFLTYFNYEAQQDKSGLPNDRFSAERPEGSISTLTIQRTEQRDSAMYRCASSLGTGKGFNSPLHFGNGTRLTVT.

The chain employs TRBV7-4 and TRBJ2-7, with no clear D. The CDR3 loop spans 15 amino acids. The V gene lost 6 bases and the J gene lost 1 base, with 16 bases spanning the gap. CDR1 is SGHVT, CDR2 SQSDAQ, per germline. CDR3: CASSSSDQQSYEQYF. The CDR3 DNA reads TGTGCCAGCAGTTCGTCCGATCAACAGTCCTACGAGCAGTACTTC.

In this sample, this clone turned up once. The chain uses TRBV11-2 and TRBJ2-3; possible D gene TRBD2, 6 bases. This CDR3 contains 17 residues. The germline gives CDR1 SGHAT, CDR2 FQNNGV. Trimming took off 2 bases at V and 6 bases at J, with 21 bases between the two ends. For the CDR3, the DNA is TGTGCCAGCAGCTTAAACCAGGCGACGGGGGTCCGGGATACGCAGTATTTT. Translating gives CASSLNQATGVRDTQYF. The full variable domain, with the rest looked up from reference TRBV11-2 and TRBJ2-3, is EAGVAQSPRYKIIEKRQSVAFWCNPISGHATLYWYQQILGQGPKLLIQFQNNGVVDDSQLPKDRFSAERLKGVDSTLKIQPAKLEDSAVYLCASSLNQATGVRDTQYFGPGTRLTVL.

The chain has TRBV6-5 and TRBJ1-2; D uncertain. The CDR3 is 11 residues long. The V end was cut by 6 bases, the J end by 14 bases, with 16 bases between. Germline values: CDR1 MNHEY, CDR2 SVGAGI. In DNA, the CDR3 is TGTGCCAGCAGACTTCGGCTGGGTGAAACCTTC. Protein sequence: CASRLRLGETF.

V is TRBV9 and J is TRBJ1-6; D gene ambiguous. CDR3 length: 14 residues. Germline V gene data show CDR1 as SGDLS and CDR2 as YYNGEE. The V end lost 2 bases, the J end lost 9 bases, and 12 bases lay between the germline ends. This CDR3 is CASSVASSPSPLHF. For the CDR3, the DNA is TGTGCCAGCAGCGTGGCCTCATCTCCTTCACCCCTCCACTTT.

V and J are TRBV9 and TRBJ1-1, with D perhaps matching TRBD1 (5 bases). Trimming removed 4 bases from V and 2 bases from J, with 15 bases in between. Germline CDR1 reads SGDLS; CDR2 reads YYNGEE. The CDR3 is made up of 15 amino acids. The CDR3 protein is CASSLLRDPNTEAFF. CDR3 sequence (DNA): TGTGCCAGCAGCTTACTCCGGGACCCTAACACTGAAGCTTTCTTT.

The chain links TRBV18 to TRBJ2-5; weak D call: TRBD1 (5 bases). V gave up 1 base and J gave up 5 bases, with 11 bases separating them. CDR3 length equals 14 residues. Germline CDR1 and CDR2: KGHSH and LQKENI. The CDR3 DNA reads as TGTGCCAGCTCACCACTGAAGGGGTGGGAGACCCAGTACTTC. This sequence encodes CASSPLKGWETQYF.

The rearrangement links TRBV9 to TRBJ1-3; a weak D match, TRBD1 (6 bases). The CDR3 has 18 residues. The V end was cut by 0 bases, the J end by 6 bases, with 22 bases between. Per the germline V gene, CDR1 is SGDLS and CDR2 is YYNGEE. CDR3 sequence: CASSVGMTGHRGVNTIYF. The CDR3 region has the DNA TGTGCCAGCAGCGTAGGTATGACAGGACACCGTGGCGTAAACACCATATATTTT. The variable domain in full, with the rest retrieved from reference TRBV9 and TRBJ1-3, is DSGVTQTPKHLITATGQRVTLRCSPRSGDLSVYWYQQSLDQGLQFLIQYYNGEERAKGNILERFSAQQFPDLHSELNLSSLELGDSALYFCASSVGMTGHRGVNTIYFGEGSWLTVV.

The chain carries TRBV27 and TRBJ2-7; D may correspond to TRBD1 or TRBD2 (7 bases each). Germline V gene data show CDR1 as MNHEY and CDR2 as SMNVEV (reference sequence). The CDR3 is 19 amino acids. V lost 3 bases and J lost 5, with 29 bases in between. The CDR3 sequence is CASSFPRGGATLSMDEQYF. The CDR3 nucleotides are TGTGCCAGCAGTTTCCCCAGGGGGGGGGCAACACTTAGTATGGACGAGCAGTACTTC.